Each of the 23 T cell receptor beta chains below was sequenced from the same sample in a study of technical replicates of blood from four donors (dated by TCRdb to the late 2010s). To prepare the library, the immunoSEQ multiplex PCR assay was applied. TCRdb mirrors the immuneACCESS table, restricted to in-frame sequences. Some clones are absent from its copies; in checked studies, under half trace to an unresolved V gene, and the reason for the others is unknown. Across this sample there are some 80,000 clones, with about 97% seen only once. The ten largest account for around 0.31% of the sample. Sequenced: T cells isolated from PBMCs. The receptors derive from a human donor in good health.

The chain combines TRBV6-8 with TRBJ1-5; 12 bases agree with TRBD1. The germline V gene encodes CDR1 MNHGY and CDR2 SAAAGT. The CDR3 contains 16 residues. V gave up 4 bases and J gave up 6 bases; unmatched junction bases: 7. The CDR3 sequence: CASSWGGQGASQPQHF. CDR3 in DNA: TGTGCCAGCAGTTGGGGGGGACAGGGGGCGAGTCAGCCCCAGCATTTT.

This clone was seen once. The J gene is TRBJ1-2, the V gene TRBV7-7; 9 nucleotides agree with TRBD1. Germline CDR1 SSHAT, CDR2 FNYEAQ (reference sequence). The CDR3 spans 19 residues. J was trimmed by 0 bases and V by 3 bases; bases with no gene match: 14. The CDR3 sequence is CASSLAGQGSDSANYGYTF. The CDR3 DNA reads TGTGCCAGCAGCTTGGCTGGACAGGGGTCGGATTCAGCTAACTATGGCTACACCTTC.

The gene calls are TRBV27 and TRBJ2-1; possibly TRBD1 for D (5 bases). The CDR3 spans 16 residues. The V gene lost 3 bases and the J gene lost 0 bases, with 12 bases spanning the gap. CDR1 is MNHEY and CDR2 is SMNVEV in the germline V gene (reference sequence). The CDR3 sequence is CASSLVGASSYNEQFF. CDR3 DNA: TGTGCCAGCAGTTTGGTAGGGGCTAGCTCCTACAATGAGCAGTTCTTC.

The genes are TRBV7-9 and TRBJ1-2; D call uncertain. Germline CDR1 is SEHNR and CDR2 is FQNEAQ (reference sequence). This CDR3 comprises 14 residues. V lost 7 bases and J lost 3, with 15 bases in between. Written as DNA, the CDR3 is TGTGCCAGCACCGACCCCGGGAGCCACTATGGCTACACCTTC. Its translation: CASTDPGSHYGYTF.

The chain carries TRBV7-2 and TRBJ2-1; TRBD2 is a possible D gene (6 bases). Trimming left V 6 bases short and J 1 base short, with 16 bases between. Germline loops: CDR1 SGHTA, CDR2 FQGNSA. CDR3 size: 16 residues. The CDR3 spells CASSPGGITSYNEQFF. For the CDR3, the DNA is TGTGCCAGCAGTCCCGGGGGAATTACTTCCTACAATGAGCAGTTCTTC.

J is TRBJ2-7 and V is TRBV4-3; no reliable D call. Between the trimmed V and J ends, which lost 4 bases and 0 bases, there was a span of 13 bases. Per germline, CDR1 LGHNA and CDR2 YSLEER. The CDR3 runs to 15 residues. CDR3 sequence reads: CASSLERSYSYEQYF. In DNA form, the CDR3 reads TGCGCCAGCAGCCTGGAGCGATCTTACTCCTACGAGCAGTACTTC.

This rearrangement joins TRBV15 to TRBJ1-5; 7 bases are a match to TRBD1. This CDR3 has 18 amino acids. Germline V gives CDR1 LNHNV, CDR2 YYDKDF (reference sequence). The V gene end was trimmed by 2 bases and the J gene end by 0 bases; junction bases not matched to a gene: 10. This chain's CDR3 is CATSRSGQRMNSNQPQHF. CDR3 sequence (DNA): TGTGCCACCAGCAGATCGGGACAGAGAATGAATAGCAATCAGCCCCAGCATTTT.

The chain's CDR3 is CASSLSPSGLAGGTDTQYF. DNA for the CDR3: TGTGCCAGCAGCTTAAGTCCGTCTGGACTAGCGGGAGGCACAGATACGCAGTATTTT. The V and J genes are TRBV7-3 and TRBJ2-3, with TRBD2 matching over 13 bases. CDR3 length: 19 amino acids. V was clipped by 1 base and J by 1 base; unmatched bases: 8. Germline V lookup: CDR1 SGHTA, CDR2 FQGTGA. Complete variable domain (other parts from reference TRBV7-3 and TRBJ2-3): GAGVSQTPSNKVTEKGKYVELRCDPISGHTALYWYRQSLGQGPEFLIYFQGTGAADDSGLPNDRFFAVRPEGSVSTLKIQRTERGDSAVYLCASSLSPSGLAGGTDTQYFGPGTRLTVL.

The chain combines TRBV2 with TRBJ2-7; TRBD1 is a possible D gene (5 bases). The CDR3 sequence is 12 residues long. The V gene lost 5 bases and the J gene lost 5 bases, with 10 bases spanning the gap. CDR1 is SNHLY and CDR2 is FYNNEI in the germline V gene. The CDR3 DNA sequence: TGTGCCAGCAGTAGGACACACCACGAGCAGTACTTC. Its translation: CASSRTHHEQYF.

The rearrangement uses TRBV15 and TRBJ2-7; a weak D match, TRBD2 (5 bases). The CDR3 length is 13 residues. CDR1 LNHNV and CDR2 YYDKDF come from the germline V gene (reference sequence). The V and J ends lost 5 bases and 0 bases respectively, with 8 bases between them. DNA for the CDR3: TGTGCCACCAGCGACCGGGACTCCTACGAGCAGTACTTC. It yields the protein CATSDRDSYEQYF.

The chain joins TRBV6-5 to TRBJ1-2; possible D gene TRBD1, 5 bases. This CDR3 is 14 amino acids long. The germline V gene has CDR1 MNHEY and CDR2 SVGAGI. V was cut by 0 bases and J by 5 bases, with 10 bases left in between. CDR3 in DNA: TGTGCCAGCAGTTACTCCGGGGGTCAATATGGCTACACCTTC. It yields the protein CASSYSGGQYGYTF.

J is TRBJ2-7 and V is TRBV27; D not certain. Germline CDR1 and CDR2: MNHEY and SMNVEV (reference sequence). The CDR3 has 14 residues. V was trimmed by 0 bases and J by 0 bases, leaving 6 bases between them. CDR3 sequence (DNA): TGTGCCAGCAGTTTATCTACCTACTCCTACGAGCAGTACTTC. Translating it yields CASSLSTYSYEQYF.

The count of this clone is one. This sequence joins TRBV28 and TRBJ1-4; D gene unclear. The germline V gene has CDR1 MDHEN and CDR2 SYDVKM. Trimming took 4 bases from V and 4 from J, leaving 13 bases between them. CDR3 length equals 15 residues. CDR3 loop: CASSSRHNGNEKLFF. The CDR3 nucleotides are TGTGCCAGCAGTTCCCGACACAATGGTAATGAAAAACTGTTTTTT.

V and J are TRBV15 and TRBJ2-7; a weak D match, TRBD1 (6 bases). Germline loops: CDR1 LNHNV, CDR2 YYDKDF (reference sequence). CDR3 size: 15 residues. V was clipped by 4 bases and J by 2 bases, with 15 bases between them. The CDR3 sequence is CATSTERQATYEQYF. The CDR3 nucleotides read TGTGCCACCAGCACCGAAAGACAGGCCACCTACGAGCAGTACTTC.

The J gene is TRBJ2-1, the V gene TRBV4-3; TRBD1 matches 11 bases. V gave up 3 bases and J gave up 2 bases; unmatched junction bases: 0. CDR1 is LGHNA and CDR2 is YSLEER in the germline V gene. The length of the CDR3 is 15 residues. DNA of the CDR3: TGCGCCAGCAGCCAGGGACAGGGGGCCTACAATGAGCAGTTCTTC. Its translation is CASSQGQGAYNEQFF.

This rearrangement joins TRBV5-5 to TRBJ1-4, with D possibly being TRBD1 (5 bases). CDR3 length: 14 amino acids. Germline V lookup: CDR1 SGHKS, CDR2 YYEKEE (reference sequence). The V and J ends lost 3 bases and 7 bases respectively, with 13 bases between them. CDR3 sequence reads: CASSYTDRSEKLFF. CDR3 DNA: TGTGCCAGCAGCTACACTGACAGATCTGAAAAACTGTTTTTT.

The chain carries TRBV5-1 and TRBJ2-7, with D perhaps TRBD1 (6 bases). The CDR3 extends over 14 amino acids. Germline V gene sequence: CDR1 SGHRS, CDR2 YFSETQ. V was shortened by 2 bases and J by 3 bases, with 12 bases between the two germline ends. The CDR3 loop is CASSLGGGGYEQYF. The CDR3 region has the DNA TGCGCCAGCAGCTTAGGGGGTGGTGGCTACGAGCAGTACTTC.

The chain carries TRBV7-2 and TRBJ2-1, with D perhaps matching TRBD1 (7 bases). Deletions cut 2 bases from V and 8 bases from J, with 13 bases between. Looked up from germline, CDR1 is SGHTA and CDR2 is FQGNSA. This CDR3 region has 14 residues. The CDR3 reads CASSLMRDSDEQFF. The CDR3 DNA sequence: TGTGCCAGCAGCTTAATGCGGGACAGCGATGAGCAGTTCTTC.

The chain employs TRBV9 and TRBJ2-1, with TRBD2 matching over 7 bases. CDR1 is SGDLS and CDR2 is YYNGEE in the germline V gene. The CDR3 runs 15 residues. V shed 3 bases and J 6 bases; nucleotides not matched to a gene: 9. CDR3 sequence: CASSGGTSAPNEQFF. CDR3 in DNA: TGTGCCAGCAGCGGCGGAACTAGCGCACCCAATGAGCAGTTCTTC.

The rearrangement uses TRBV29-1 and TRBJ1-2, with D tentatively TRBD1 (5 bases). Germline CDR1 and CDR2: SQVTM and ANQGSEA. The germline V and J ends were trimmed by 4 bases and 4 bases, with 10 bases remaining between them. This CDR3 is built from 12 residues. This CDR3 reads CSVAGLSYGYTF. The CDR3 DNA reads as TGCAGCGTTGCAGGGTTGAGCTATGGCTACACCTTC.

This chain uses TRBV6-4 with TRBJ2-5, with a possible D match to TRBD2 (6 bases). The germline V gene has CDR1 MRHNA and CDR2 SNTAGT. The CDR3 contains 16 residues. Trimming took off 0 bases at V and 5 bases at J, with 16 bases between the two ends. CDR3 nucleotide sequence: TGTGCCAGCAGTGACTCTAGGCTGGTGGAGGGGGAGACCCAGTACTTC. Its protein is CASSDSRLVEGETQYF.

This clone was counted between two and nine times. The CDR3 region has the DNA TGTGCCATTACACGAGACTACACTGAAGCTTTCTTT. Translation gives CAITRDYTEAFF. The chain has TRBV30 and TRBJ1-1; D remains ambiguous. The CDR3 spans 12 residues. Germline-derived CDR1 and CDR2 are GTSNPN and SVGIG (reference sequence). Deletions cut 8 bases from V and 3 bases from J, with 13 bases between.

The genes are TRBV12-5 and TRBJ1-1; D not certain. Trimming shortened V by 3 bases and J by 1 base, and 18 bases separated the two germline ends. The CDR3 is 17 residues long. CDR1 is LGHNT, CDR2 FRNRAP, per germline. The CDR3 nucleotides are TGTGCTAGTGGTTTAAATGGGAAACTAGGTAGGAACACTGAAGCTTTCTTT. Translation: CASGLNGKLGRNTEAFF.